The clone carrying this TCR beta chain was found once. Measured with immunoSEQ multiplex PCR; TCRdb has only the in-frame clones, and not every one. The data contain about 85,000 clones, roughly 94% of them singletons. This CDR3 comprises 14 residues. Trimming pared 6 bases from V and 8 bases from J, leaving 19 bases between. Per the germline V gene, CDR1 is KGHSH and CDR2 is LQKENI. This sample was taken from a study of technical replicates of blood from a few donors. Sequenced input: T cells isolated from PBMCs. This sequence was found in a human donor in good health. The chain links TRBV18 to TRBJ1-2; the D gene is possibly TRBD1 (6 bases). DNA of the CDR3: TGTGCCAGCTCTCCGGAACAGGGCCTGCTGGGCTACACCTTC. The encoded protein is CASSPEQGLLGYTF.